This T cell receptor (beta chain) was sequenced in a study of blood T cells in healthy people across ages. Study results and limitations: A conclusive naive versus antigen-experienced comparison was prevented by the unsorted PBMCs. Strongly correlated with naive T cell percentage was TCR beta diversity.

The CDR3 consists of 12 residues. Concerning this clonotype itself: What it recognizes is unknown. The junction departs from the called germline gene at one end, perhaps through a read error.

Total RNA was isolated from each sample in quantities of at least 6 micrograms. A J-beta primer mix and a sample-barcoded 5' primer were used in a second PCR of roughly 6 to 11 cycles. TCRdb independently ran MiXCR on the 5' RACE reads; one entry per CDR3 protein. The top ten hold roughly 9% of the sample, which has hundreds of thousands of distinct CDR3 sequences, 20% to 25% seen once. These data were also reused for a study on T cells of mothers and their children.

V is TRBV12-3 or TRBV12-4 and J is TRBJ1-2, with 9 bases lining up with TRBD1. The sample comprised blood. The TCR sequence derives from a boy younger than 18 in good health. CDR3 nucleotides: TGTGCCAGCAGTTTAGGCTTTGGGGACAGGGTCTTC. Amino acid sequence: CASSLGFGDRVF.